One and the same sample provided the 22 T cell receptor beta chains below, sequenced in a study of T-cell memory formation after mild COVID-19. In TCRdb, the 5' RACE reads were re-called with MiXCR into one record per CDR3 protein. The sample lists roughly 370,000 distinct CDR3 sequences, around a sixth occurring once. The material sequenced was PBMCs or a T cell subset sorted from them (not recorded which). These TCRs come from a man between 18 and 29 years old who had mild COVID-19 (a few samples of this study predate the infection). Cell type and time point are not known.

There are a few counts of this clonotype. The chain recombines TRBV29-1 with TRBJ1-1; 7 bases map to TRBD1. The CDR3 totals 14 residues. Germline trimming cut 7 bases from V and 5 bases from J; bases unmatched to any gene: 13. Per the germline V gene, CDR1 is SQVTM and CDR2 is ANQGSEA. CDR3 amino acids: CSATRGPDRTEAFF. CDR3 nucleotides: TGCAGCGCAACTCGGGGTCCGGACAGGACTGAAGCTTTCTTT.

The CDR3 DNA is TGTGCCAGCAGCTTTGGTGTATGGAATTCACCCCTCCACTTT. Translated, it gives CASSFGVWNSPLHF. The chain employs TRBV7-3 and TRBJ1-6, with unresolved D. The CDR3 totals 14 residues. V was shortened by 3 bases and J by 7 bases, with 10 bases between the two germline ends. Germline values: CDR1 SGHTA, CDR2 FQGTGA.

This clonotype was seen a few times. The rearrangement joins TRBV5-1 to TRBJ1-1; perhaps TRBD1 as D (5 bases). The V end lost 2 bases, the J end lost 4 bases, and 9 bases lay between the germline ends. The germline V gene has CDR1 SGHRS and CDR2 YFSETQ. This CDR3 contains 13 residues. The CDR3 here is CASSLEGITEAFF. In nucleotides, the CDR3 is TGCGCCAGCAGCTTAGAGGGGATCACTGAAGCTTTCTTT.

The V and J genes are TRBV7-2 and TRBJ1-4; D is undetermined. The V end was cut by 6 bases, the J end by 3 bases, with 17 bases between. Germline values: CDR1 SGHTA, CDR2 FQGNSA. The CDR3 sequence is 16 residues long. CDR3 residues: CASSQQPRGSNEKLFF. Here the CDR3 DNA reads TGTGCCAGCAGTCAACAGCCTCGAGGGTCTAATGAAAAACTGTTTTTT.

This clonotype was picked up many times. In nucleotides, the CDR3 is TGCGCCAGCAGTTCCGGGGGGTCTGGAAACACCATATATTTT. This codes for CASSSGGSGNTIYF. The rearrangement joins TRBV4-3 to TRBJ1-3; TRBD1 is a possible D gene (5 bases). The CDR3 has 14 amino acids. Germline CDR1 reads LGHNA; CDR2 reads YSLEER. V was clipped by 6 bases and J by 1 base, with 10 bases between them.

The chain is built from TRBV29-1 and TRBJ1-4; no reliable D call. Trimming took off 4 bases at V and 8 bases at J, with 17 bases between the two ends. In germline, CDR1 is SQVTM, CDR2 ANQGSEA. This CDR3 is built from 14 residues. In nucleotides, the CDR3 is TGCAGCGTTGGCGGGTTGCGCGGAAAAGAAAAACTGTTTTTT. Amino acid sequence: CSVGGLRGKEKLFF.

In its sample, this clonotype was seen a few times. The CDR3 loop reads CASSPGGDRETQYF. In DNA form, the CDR3 reads TGTGCCAGCAGTCCTGGGGGGGATAGAGAGACCCAGTACTTC. This chain links TRBV7-2 with TRBJ2-5; 7 positions match TRBD2. V lost 6 bases, J lost 4 bases, and 8 bases stayed unmatched. The germline CDR1 and CDR2 sequences are SGHTA and FQGNSA. CDR3 length: 14 amino acids.

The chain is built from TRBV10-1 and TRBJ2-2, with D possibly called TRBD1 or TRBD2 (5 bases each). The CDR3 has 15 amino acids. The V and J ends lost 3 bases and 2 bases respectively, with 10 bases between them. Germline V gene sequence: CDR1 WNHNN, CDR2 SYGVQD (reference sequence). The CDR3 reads CASSDWDGNTGELFF. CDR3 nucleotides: TGCGCCAGCAGTGACTGGGACGGCAACACCGGGGAGCTGTTTTTT.

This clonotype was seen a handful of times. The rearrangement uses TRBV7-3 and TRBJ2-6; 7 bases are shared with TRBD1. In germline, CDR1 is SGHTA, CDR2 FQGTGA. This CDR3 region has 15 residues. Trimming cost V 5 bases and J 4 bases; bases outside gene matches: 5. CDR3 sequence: CASSPTGLGANVLTF. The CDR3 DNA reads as TGTGCCAGCAGCCCGACAGGGTTAGGGGCCAACGTCCTGACTTTC. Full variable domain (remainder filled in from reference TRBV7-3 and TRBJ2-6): GAGVSQTPSNKVTEKGKYVELRCDPISGHTALYWYRQSLGQGPEFLIYFQGTGAADDSGLPNDRFFAVRPEGSVSTLKIQRTERGDSAVYLCASSPTGLGANVLTFGAGSRLTVL.

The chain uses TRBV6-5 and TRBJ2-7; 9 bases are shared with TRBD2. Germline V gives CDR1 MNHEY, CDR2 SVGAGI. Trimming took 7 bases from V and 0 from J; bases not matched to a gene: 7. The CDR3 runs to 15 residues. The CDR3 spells CASTPSGTYSYEQYF. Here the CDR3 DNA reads TGTGCCAGCACCCCTAGCGGGACGTACTCCTACGAGCAGTACTTC.

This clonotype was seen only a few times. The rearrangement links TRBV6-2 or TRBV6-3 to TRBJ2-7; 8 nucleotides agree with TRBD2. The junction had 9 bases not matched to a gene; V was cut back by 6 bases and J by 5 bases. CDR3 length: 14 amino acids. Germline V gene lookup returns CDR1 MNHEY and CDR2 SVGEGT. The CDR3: CASRGTGRAHEQYV. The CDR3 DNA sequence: TGTGCCAGCAGGGGTACCGGGAGGGCCCACGAGCAGTACGTC.

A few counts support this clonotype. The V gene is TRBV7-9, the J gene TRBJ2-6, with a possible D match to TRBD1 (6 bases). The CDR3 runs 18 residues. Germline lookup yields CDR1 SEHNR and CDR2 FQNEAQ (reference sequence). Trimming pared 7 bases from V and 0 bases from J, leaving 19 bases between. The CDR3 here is CASTGPGHTYSGANVLTF. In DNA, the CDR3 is TGTGCCAGCACCGGCCCGGGACACACCTACTCTGGGGCCAACGTCCTGACTTTC.

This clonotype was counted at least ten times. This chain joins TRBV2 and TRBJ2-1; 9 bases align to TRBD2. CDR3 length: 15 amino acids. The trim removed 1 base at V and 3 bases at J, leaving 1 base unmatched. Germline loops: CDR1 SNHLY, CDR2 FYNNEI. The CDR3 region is CASSEGSGGYNEQFF. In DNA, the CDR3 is TGTGCCAGCAGTGAAGGTAGCGGGGGCTACAATGAGCAGTTCTTC. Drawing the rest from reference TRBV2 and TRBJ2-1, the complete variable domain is EPEVTQTPSHQVTQMGQEVILRCVPISNHLYFYWYRQILGQKVEFLVSFYNNEISEKSEIFDDQFSVERPDGSNFTLKIRSTKLEDSAMYFCASSEGSGGYNEQFFGPGTRLTVL.

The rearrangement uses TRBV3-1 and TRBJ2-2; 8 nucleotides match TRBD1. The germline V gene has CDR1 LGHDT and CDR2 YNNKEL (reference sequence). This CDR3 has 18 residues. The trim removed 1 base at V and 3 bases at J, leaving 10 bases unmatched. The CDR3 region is CASSQVETGVWHTGELFF. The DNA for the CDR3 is TGTGCCAGCAGCCAAGTGGAGACAGGGGTTTGGCACACCGGGGAGCTGTTTTTT. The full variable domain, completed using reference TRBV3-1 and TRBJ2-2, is DTAVSQTPKYLVTQMGNDKSIKCEQNLGHDTMYWYKQDSKKFLKIMFSYNNKELIINETVPNRFSPKSPDKAHLNLHINSLELGDSAVYFCASSQVETGVWHTGELFFGEGSRLTVL.

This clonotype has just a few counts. CDR3 residues: CASSLEQGTFETQYF. The CDR3 nucleotides are TGCGCCAGCAGCTTGGAACAGGGCACGTTTGAGACCCAGTACTTC. The chain couples TRBV5-1 to TRBJ2-5; weak D call: TRBD1 (6 bases). From germline, CDR1 is SGHRS and CDR2 YFSETQ. This CDR3 spans 15 amino acids. Deletions cut 0 bases from V and 5 bases from J, with 14 bases between.

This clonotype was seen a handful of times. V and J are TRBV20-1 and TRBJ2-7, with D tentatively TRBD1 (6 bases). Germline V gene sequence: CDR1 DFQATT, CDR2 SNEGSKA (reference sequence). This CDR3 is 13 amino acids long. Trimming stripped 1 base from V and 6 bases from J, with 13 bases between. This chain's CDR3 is CSARGGRGSEQYV. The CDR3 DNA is TGCAGTGCTAGAGGAGGCAGGGGTTCCGAGCAGTACGTC.

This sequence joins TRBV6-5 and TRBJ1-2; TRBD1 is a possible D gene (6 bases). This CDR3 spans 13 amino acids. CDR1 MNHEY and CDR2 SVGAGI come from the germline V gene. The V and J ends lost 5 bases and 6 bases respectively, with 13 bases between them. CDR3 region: CASSASGVDGYTF. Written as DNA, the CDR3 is TGTGCCAGCAGTGCCTCAGGGGTTGATGGCTACACCTTC.

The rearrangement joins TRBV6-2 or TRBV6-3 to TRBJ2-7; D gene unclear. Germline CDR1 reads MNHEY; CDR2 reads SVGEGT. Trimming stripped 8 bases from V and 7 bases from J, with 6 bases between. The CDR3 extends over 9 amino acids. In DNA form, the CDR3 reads TGTGCCAGCCGTGGGGAGCAGTACGTC. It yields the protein CASRGEQYV.

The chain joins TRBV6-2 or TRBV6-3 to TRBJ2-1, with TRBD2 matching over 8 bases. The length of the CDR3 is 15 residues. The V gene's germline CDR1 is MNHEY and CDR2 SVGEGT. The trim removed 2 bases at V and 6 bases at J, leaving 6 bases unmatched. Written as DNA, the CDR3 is TGTGCCAGCAGTTACAGCGGGGGAAACCCCAATGAGCAGTTCTTC. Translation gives CASSYSGGNPNEQFF.

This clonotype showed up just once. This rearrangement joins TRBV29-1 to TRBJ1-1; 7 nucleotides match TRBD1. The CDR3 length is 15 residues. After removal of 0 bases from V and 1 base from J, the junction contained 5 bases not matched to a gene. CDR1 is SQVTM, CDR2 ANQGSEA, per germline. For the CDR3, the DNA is TGCAGCGTTGAAGATCAGGGGGGCCCGAACACTGAAGCTTTCTTT. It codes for CSVEDQGGPNTEAFF.

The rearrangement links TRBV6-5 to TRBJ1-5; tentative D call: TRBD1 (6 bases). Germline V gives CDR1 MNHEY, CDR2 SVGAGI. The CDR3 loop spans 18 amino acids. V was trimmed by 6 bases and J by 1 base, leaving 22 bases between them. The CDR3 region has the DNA TGTGCCAGCAGCCCAGGCGGTGAAGGGGGGACCAGCAATCAGCCCCAGCATTTT. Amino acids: CASSPGGEGGTSNQPQHF.

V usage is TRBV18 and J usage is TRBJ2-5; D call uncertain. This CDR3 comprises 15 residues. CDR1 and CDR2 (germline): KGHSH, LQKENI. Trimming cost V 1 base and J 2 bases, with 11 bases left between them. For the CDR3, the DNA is TGTGCCAGCTCACCACAGGACCACCTTCAAGAGACCCAGTACTTC. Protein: CASSPQDHLQETQYF. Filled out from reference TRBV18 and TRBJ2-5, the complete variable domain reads NAGVMQNPRHLVRRRGQEARLRCSPMKGHSHVYWYRQLPEEGLKFMVYLQKENIIDESGMPKERFSAEFPKEGPSILRIQQVVRGDSAAYFCASSPQDHLQETQYFGPGTRLLVL.